This TCR beta chain was profiled in a study of radiotherapy plus CTLA-4 blockade in lung cancer. As for the study in general: Objective responses were seen in around 18% of patients, disease control in about 30%. The study's findings and limits: With interferon-beta, early dynamics of blood T cell clones were reported to best predict response. Expansion of tumor-derived TCR clones was observed in blood after radiotherapy plus ipilimumab.

Libraries were prepared by immunoSEQ multiplex PCR; TCRdb keeps only in-frame clonotypes and omits some of them. This sample has 50,000 or so clones, with 76% found just once. Focal radiation plus CTLA-4 blockade with ipilimumab was given to patients with chemo-refractory metastatic non-small-cell lung cancer. Note on this clone: The target antigen is unknown.

The CDR3 length is 17 residues. The V and J ends lost 5 bases and 0 bases, in that order; junction bases with no gene match: 6. Germline CDR1 and CDR2: SGHTA and FQGNSA. The sequence came from a human donor with non-small cell lung cancer who had stable disease on radiotherapy plus ipilimumab. The specimen was peripheral blood, collected from a patient treated with radiotherapy plus ipilimumab. The chain is built from TRBV7-2 and TRBJ1-5; 11 bases match TRBD1. This CDR3 reads CASSKDRGPYSNQPQHF. The CDR3 DNA sequence: TGTGCCAGCAGCAAGGACAGGGGGCCCTATAGCAATCAGCCCCAGCATTTT. Variable domain in full (rest from reference TRBV7-2 and TRBJ1-5): GAGVSQSPSNKVTEKGKDVELRCDPISGHTALYWYRQSLGQGLEFLIYFQGNSAPDKSGLPSDRFSAERTGGSVSTLTIQRTQQEDSAVYLCASSKDRGPYSNQPQHFGDGTRLSIL.